The 30 T cell receptor beta chains reported below all come from one sample, sequenced in a study of T-cell reconstitution after alpha-beta-depleted transplantation in children. Unique molecular identifiers were incorporated when the TCRbeta library was constructed. TCRdb redid the calling of the PCR reads with MiXCR, one entry per CDR3 protein. The data hold about 610,000 distinct CDR3 sequences, with 10% to 13% observed a single time. The sequences come from PBMCs from the stem cell graft donor, collected from the stem cell graft. These receptors originate from a human donor who donated a stem cell graft to a child with acute myeloid leukemia.

This clonotype has ten or more counts. It is unclear where the CDR3 begins or ends on the DNA, so no DNA is shown, and the CDR3 is as TCRdb lists it. This chain uses TRBV27 with TRBJ2-7; TRBD1 was called by the table and not checked on the DNA. The length of the CDR3 is 15 amino acids, counting both ends. The V gene's germline CDR1 is MNHEY and CDR2 SMNVEV (reference sequence). The CDR3: CASSSSTGYSYEQYF.

This clonotype was observed many times. The chain links TRBV6-4 to TRBJ1-1; D remains ambiguous. V lost 0 bases, J lost 1 base, and 6 bases lay in between. This CDR3 is 14 amino acids long. Germline CDR1 and CDR2: MRHNA and SNTAGT. The CDR3 here is CASSDSNRNTEAFF. The CDR3 nucleotides are TGTGCCAGCAGTGACTCGAACCGGAACACTGAAGCTTTCTTT.

This clonotype was recorded many times. V gene TRBV20-1 combines with J gene TRBJ2-7; 7 bases map to TRBD2. Trimming took 2 bases from V and 5 from J; bases not matched to a gene: 6. This CDR3 has 13 residues. Germline lookup yields CDR1 DFQATT and CDR2 SNEGSKA (reference sequence). This CDR3 is CSARRREIHEQYF. The CDR3 DNA reads as TGCAGTGCTAGAAGGCGGGAGATCCACGAGCAGTACTTC.

The chain uses TRBV30 and TRBJ2-5; tentative D call: TRBD2 (6 bases). Per the germline V gene, CDR1 is GTSNPN and CDR2 is SVGIG (reference sequence). Trimming left V 0 bases short and J 5 bases short, with 19 bases between. The CDR3 covers 16 residues. CDR3 loop: CAWSVSGGTVRETQYF. The CDR3 DNA reads as TGTGCCTGGAGTGTATCTGGCGGGACGGTGAGGGAGACCCAGTACTTC.

A few counts support this clonotype. At one of its ends the junction is not consistent with the germline gene, which may arise from a read error. V gene TRBV7-2 combines with J gene TRBJ2-5, with D perhaps assigned TRBD1 or TRBD2 (5 bases each). CDR1 is SGHTA, CDR2 FQGNSA, per germline. The CDR3 contains 17 residues. Here the CDR3 DNA reads TGTGCCAGCAGCCTACACGCCGGGACCGCAACTCAAGAGGCCCAGTACTTC. As protein: CASSLHAGTATQEAQYF.

This clonotype was picked up many times. This sequence joins TRBV7-8 and TRBJ2-1; D is possibly TRBD1 (6 bases). In germline, CDR1 is SGHVS, CDR2 FQNEAQ. The CDR3 is 15 amino acids. V was cut by 4 bases and J by 5 bases, with 15 bases left in between. This chain's CDR3 is CASSYPTGANNEQFF. For the CDR3, the DNA is TGTGCCAGCAGCTATCCGACAGGAGCAAACAATGAGCAGTTCTTC. The variable domain in full, with the rest retrieved from reference TRBV7-8 and TRBJ2-1, is GAGVSQSPRYKVAKRGQDVALRCDPISGHVSLFWYQQALGQGPEFLTYFQNEAQLDKSGLPSDRFFAERPEGSVSTLKIQRTQQEDSAVYLCASSYPTGANNEQFFGPGTRLTVL.

The V call is TRBV11-2, the J call TRBJ2-3, with 12 bases identical to TRBD2. This CDR3 spans 18 amino acids. With 6 bases clipped from V and 0 bases from J, the junction kept 10 bases outside the gene matches. Germline V lookup: CDR1 SGHAT, CDR2 FQNNGV. CDR3 DNA: TGTGCCAGCAGACTTCTCGGGACTAGCGGGCGTAGCACAGATACGCAGTATTTT. Translating gives CASRLLGTSGRSTDTQYF.

This clonotype was seen a few times. V gene TRBV7-2 combines with J gene TRBJ2-1; D is uncertain. Between the trimmed V and J ends, which lost 0 bases and 4 bases, there was a span of 7 bases. This CDR3 has 14 residues. CDR1 is SGHTA and CDR2 is FQGNSA in the germline V gene. For the CDR3, the DNA is TGTGCCAGCAGCTTAGCGCTCGGGTACAATGAGCAGTTCTTC. It is translated as CASSLALGYNEQFF.

This clonotype occurred a few times. Mismatch with germline at one junction end may stem from a read error. This chain uses TRBV11-2 with TRBJ2-1; 9 bases map to TRBD2. Germline V lookup: CDR1 SGHAT, CDR2 FQNNGV. The CDR3 is 18 amino acids. The CDR3 reads CASSVEGLATNSYNEQFF. CDR3 DNA sequence: TGTGCCAGCAGCGTAGAAGGACTAGCGACTAATTCCTACAATGAGCAGTTCTTC.

This clonotype has a handful of counts. This sequence joins TRBV12-3 or TRBV12-4 and TRBJ2-5; TRBD1 is a possible D gene (6 bases). V was trimmed by 1 base and J by 2 bases, leaving 14 bases between them. This CDR3 contains 16 residues. The CDR3 sequence: CASSLDRALIQETQYF. The CDR3, as DNA: TGTGCCAGCAGTTTAGACAGGGCCCTTATTCAAGAGACCCAGTACTTC.

With regard to this clonotype: The conserved final phenylalanine or tryptophan is absent from the CDR3, which likely points to a read error. V usage is TRBV20-1 and J usage is TRBJ2-3; D unclear. Germline loops: CDR1 DFQATT, CDR2 SNEGSKA (reference sequence). CDR3 size: 15 residues. V lost 0 bases and J lost 0, with 10 bases in between. In DNA, the CDR3 is TGCAGTGCTAGAGATGGGCGTTCCAGCACAGATACGCAGTATTGT. Translation: CSARDGRSSTDTQYC.

This clonotype has a single count. The chain couples TRBV5-1 to TRBJ2-5; 7 bases align to TRBD1. CDR3 size: 15 residues. CDR1 and CDR2 from the germline V gene are SGHRS and YFSETQ. The J segment lost 1 base and the V segment lost 5 bases, leaving 8 bases of the junction unmatched. The CDR3 is CASRDRVTSQETQYF. The CDR3 coding sequence is TGCGCCAGCAGAGACAGGGTTACTTCCCAAGAGACCCAGTACTTC. The full variable domain, completed using reference TRBV5-1 and TRBJ2-5, is KAGVTQTPRYLIKTRGQQVTLSCSPISGHRSVSWYQQTPGQGLQFLFEYFSETQRNKGNFPGRFSGRQFSNSRSEMNVSTLELGDSALYLCASRDRVTSQETQYFGPGTRLLVL.

This chain uses TRBV7-2 with TRBJ1-5, with 7 bases matching TRBD1. V lost 5 bases to trimming and J lost 4 bases; unmatched junction nucleotides: 2. Germline V CDR1 and CDR2: SGHTA, FQGNSA. The CDR3 has 13 amino acids. CDR3 in amino acids: CASSQQGNQPQHF. The CDR3 nucleotides are TGTGCCAGCAGCCAACAGGGGAATCAGCCCCAGCATTTT.

The chain couples TRBV20-1 to TRBJ2-3; 7 positions match TRBD1. The CDR3 spans 15 residues. CDR1 DFQATT and CDR2 SNEGSKA come from the germline V gene (reference sequence). V shed 1 base and J 2 bases; nucleotides not matched to a gene: 6. The CDR3 DNA reads as TGCAGTGCTAGAGGACAGGGTGGAAACACAGATACGCAGTATTTT. Residues: CSARGQGGNTDTQYF.

In its sample, this clonotype was seen a few times. J is TRBJ2-1 and V is TRBV5-1, with D possibly TRBD1 on 5 matching bases. Per germline, CDR1 SGHRS and CDR2 YFSETQ. The CDR3 contains 11 residues. V was shortened by 7 bases and J by 8 bases, with 10 bases between the two germline ends. DNA for the CDR3: TGCGCCAGCTATAGGGGCGATGAGCAGTTCTTC. Amino acids: CASYRGDEQFF.

This chain connects TRBV10-3 to TRBJ2-2, with a tentative D call TRBD1 (6 bases). Germline assignment: CDR1 ENHRY and CDR2 SYGVKD. V was clipped by 2 bases and J by 6 bases, with 16 bases between them. CDR3 size: 16 residues. CDR3 residues: CAISEQETGASGELFF. As DNA, the CDR3 is TGTGCCATCAGTGAGCAGGAGACAGGCGCATCCGGGGAGCTGTTTTTT.

This clonotype showed up many times. The chain combines TRBV9 with TRBJ2-1, with TRBD2 matching 9 bases. The CDR3 is 15 residues long. Germline CDR1 and CDR2: SGDLS and YYNGEE. V lost 3 bases, J lost 2 bases, and 3 bases stayed unmatched. The CDR3 DNA follows: TGTGCCAGCAGCGATAGCGGGAGTGCCTACAATGAGCAGTTCTTC. It yields the protein CASSDSGSAYNEQFF.

This clonotype was observed a handful of times. This chain uses TRBV7-8 with TRBJ1-5; no definite D call. Germline V gives CDR1 SGHVS, CDR2 FQNEAQ. CDR3 length: 16 residues. The V end lost 5 bases, the J end lost 0 bases, and 14 bases lay between the germline ends. CDR3 in amino acids: CASSRGLTNSNQPQHF. Here the CDR3 DNA reads TGTGCCAGCAGCCGAGGGTTGACGAATAGCAATCAGCCCCAGCATTTT.

V and J are TRBV20-1 and TRBJ1-1, with D tentatively TRBD1 (5 bases). The CDR3 runs to 13 residues. Germline CDR1 DFQATT, CDR2 SNEGSKA (reference sequence). Deletions cut 3 bases from V and 8 bases from J, with 16 bases between. CDR3 sequence (DNA): TGCAGTGCTAGTGGGGCTCACGAGCCCGAAGCTTTCTTT. Translating gives CSASGAHEPEAFF.

This clonotype was recorded at least ten times. The rearrangement uses TRBV6-2 or TRBV6-3 and TRBJ2-7; TRBD1 matches 8 bases. The CDR3 length is 15 residues. The J segment lost 2 bases and the V segment lost 6 bases, leaving 9 bases of the junction unmatched. Germline values: CDR1 MNHEY, CDR2 SVGEGT. The CDR3 spells CASRAGGAGPYEQYF. CDR3 sequence (DNA): TGTGCCAGCAGAGCAGGGGGCGCTGGTCCCTACGAGCAGTACTTC.

In this sample, this clonotype turned up a few times. The chain carries TRBV24-1 and TRBJ2-2; a weak D match, TRBD2 (5 bases). This CDR3 is built from 13 residues. Trimming removed 2 bases at V and 7 bases at J, with 7 bases between. Germline V gene lookup returns CDR1 KGHDR and CDR2 SFDVKD. CDR3 protein: CATSDWGVGELFF. For the CDR3, the DNA is TGTGCCACCAGTGATTGGGGAGTCGGGGAGCTGTTTTTT.

On this clonotype itself: Here the CDR3 omits its conserved ending phenylalanine or tryptophan, so a read error is the likely source. The chain links TRBV6-2 or TRBV6-3 to TRBJ1-2; no definite D call. This CDR3 region has 13 residues. The germline V gene encodes CDR1 MNHEY and CDR2 SVGEGT. V lost 5 bases to trimming and J lost 5 bases, with 12 bases between them. The CDR3 loop is CASSIRTLYGYTS. CDR3 sequence (DNA): TGTGCCAGCAGTATTCGGACTCTTTATGGCTACACCTCC.

This clonotype has at least ten counts. This rearrangement joins TRBV29-1 to TRBJ1-2; a possible D gene is TRBD1 (6 bases). V was shortened by 3 bases and J by 6 bases, with 14 bases between the two germline ends. Germline values: CDR1 SQVTM, CDR2 ANQGSEA. This CDR3 has 13 residues. The chain's CDR3 is CSVDQPPGDGYTF. As DNA, the CDR3 is TGCAGCGTTGACCAACCGCCAGGGGATGGCTACACCTTC.

This clonotype was detected ten times or more. V is TRBV6-5 and J is TRBJ2-7, with 9 bases lining up with TRBD1. J was trimmed by 3 bases and V by 6 bases; bases with no gene match: 9. The CDR3 extends over 15 amino acids. Germline loops: CDR1 MNHEY, CDR2 SVGAGI. CDR3 bases: TGTGCCAGCAGGCGGAAAGGGACAGGGCTCTACGAGCAGTACTTC. Translation: CASRRKGTGLYEQYF.

This clonotype came up a few times. The CDR3 loop is CASSQDLGTHLSYEQYF. The CDR3, as DNA: TGCGCCAGCAGCCAAGATCTGGGGACACACCTCTCCTACGAGCAGTACTTC. This sequence joins TRBV4-3 and TRBJ2-7; TRBD1 is a possible D gene (6 bases). The CDR3 totals 17 residues. The V end was cut by 0 bases, the J end by 0 bases, with 15 bases between. In germline, CDR1 is LGHNA, CDR2 YSLEER.

This clonotype was recorded many times. The V and J genes are TRBV20-1 and TRBJ2-7, with TRBD1 as a possible D gene (6 bases). This CDR3 has 13 amino acids. CDR1 is DFQATT and CDR2 is SNEGSKA in the germline V gene (reference sequence). V was shortened by 6 bases and J by 3 bases, with 15 bases between the two germline ends. CDR3 sequence (DNA): TGCAGTGCCCTACCGGGACATCGCTACGAGCAGTACTTC. Translated, it gives CSALPGHRYEQYF.

This clonotype has a count of ten or more. This chain connects TRBV3-1 to TRBJ2-7, with D possibly TRBD2 on 6 matching bases. The CDR3 consists of 13 residues. CDR1 LGHDT and CDR2 YNNKEL come from the germline V gene (reference sequence). V was cut by 7 bases and J by 0 bases, with 10 bases left in between. DNA for the CDR3: TGTGCCAGCAATAGCGGTAACTCCTACGAGCAGTACTTC. Its protein product is CASNSGNSYEQYF.

The chain combines TRBV2 with TRBJ2-1; TRBD2 agrees at 11 bases. The CDR3 length is 17 residues. Germline V gene data show CDR1 as SNHLY and CDR2 as FYNNEI. V shed 3 bases, J shed 5 bases, and the junction held 9 bases outside the gene matches. DNA of the CDR3: TGTGCCAGCAGTGAGGGGCTAGCGGGAGGCCGGAACAATGAGCAGTTCTTC. Its protein is CASSEGLAGGRNNEQFF.

This clonotype was observed at least ten times. Compared with germline, one end of the junction differs, possibly owing to a read error. The V gene is TRBV6-1, the J gene TRBJ2-7; no definite D call. Per germline, CDR1 MNHNS and CDR2 SASEGT. The CDR3 contains 13 residues. CDR3 amino acids: CASSEMVHYGQYF. The DNA of the CDR3 is TGTGCCAGCAGTGAGATGGTCCATTACGGGCAGTACTTC.

This clonotype has just a few counts. The chain links TRBV4-3 to TRBJ2-1, with 10 bases identical to TRBD2. This CDR3 is 18 amino acids long. CDR1 and CDR2 (germline): LGHNA, YSLEER. With V trimmed by 3 bases and J by 5 bases, 13 bases remained unmatched. The CDR3: CASSHLYFEREGHNEQFF. CDR3 DNA sequence: TGCGCCAGCAGCCACCTCTACTTTGAGCGGGAGGGCCACAATGAGCAGTTCTTC.